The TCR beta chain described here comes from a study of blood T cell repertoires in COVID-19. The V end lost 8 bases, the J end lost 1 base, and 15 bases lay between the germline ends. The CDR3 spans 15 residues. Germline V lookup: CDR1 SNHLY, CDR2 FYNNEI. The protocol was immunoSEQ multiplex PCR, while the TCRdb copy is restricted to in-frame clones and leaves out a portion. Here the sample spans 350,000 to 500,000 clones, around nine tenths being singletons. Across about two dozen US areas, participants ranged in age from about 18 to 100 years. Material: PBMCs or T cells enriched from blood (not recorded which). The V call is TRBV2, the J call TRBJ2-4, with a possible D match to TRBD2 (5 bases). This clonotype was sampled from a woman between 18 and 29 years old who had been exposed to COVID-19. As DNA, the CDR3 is TGTGCCAGCGCCCCCGGCCCGGGGGCCAAAAACATTCAGTACTTC. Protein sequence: CASAPGPGAKNIQYF.